Listed below are T cell receptor beta chains from one sample, sequenced in a study of siplizumab effects on memory and regulatory T cells. The assay was immunoSEQ multiplex PCR, and TCRdb's table has in-frame clones only and misses some. The repertoire has about 100,000 clones, 80% to 95% of them found once; the top ten carry under 0.15%. The sequenced sample was CD4+ T cells sorted from blood. Receptors originate from a human donor in good health. Each CDR3 is given with its conserved first and last residue. D genes are given only for firm matches. Not every row has a clone size; where given, it reads once, few, many or a size class.

clone_size: .
v_call: TRBV6-6
d_call: .
j_call: TRBJ2-3
cdr3_aa: CASSYALGTDTQYF
cdr3_nt: TGTGCCAGCAGTTACGCCCTGGGCACAGATACGCAGTATTTT

clone_size: .
v_call: TRBV4-1
d_call: TRBD2
j_call: TRBJ2-7
cdr3_aa: CASSKTIMGGGTYEQYF
cdr3_nt: TGCGCCAGCAGCAAAACGATAATGGGCGGGGGGACCTACGAGCAGTACTTC

clone_size: .
v_call: TRBV7-2
d_call: .
j_call: TRBJ2-3
cdr3_aa: CASNVPEGVITDTQYF
cdr3_nt: TGTGCCAGCAACGTTCCGGAGGGAGTTATAACAGATACGCAGTATTTT

clone_size: .
v_call: TRBV6-5
d_call: TRBD1
j_call: TRBJ1-2
cdr3_aa: CASSYERQGPWGGYTF
cdr3_nt: TGTGCCAGCAGTTACGAGAGACAGGGGCCCTGGGGGGGCTACACCTTC

clone_size: .
v_call: TRBV4-2
d_call: .
j_call: TRBJ1-5
cdr3_aa: CAGWAHNQPQHF
cdr3_nt: TGTGCCGGGTGGGCGCACAATCAGCCCCAGCATTTT

clone_size: .
v_call: TRBV28
d_call: .
j_call: TRBJ2-7
cdr3_aa: CASSPEEGPYEQYF
cdr3_nt: TGTGCCAGCAGTCCTGAGGAGGGTCCTTACGAGCAGTACTTC

clone_size: .
v_call: TRBV7-3
d_call: .
j_call: TRBJ2-5
cdr3_aa: CASSLGTTAQETQYF
cdr3_nt: TGTGCCAGCAGCTTAGGCACGACAGCCCAAGAGACCCAGTACTTC

clone_size: .
v_call: TRBV6-5
d_call: .
j_call: TRBJ2-3
cdr3_aa: CASRQAGRSDTQYF
cdr3_nt: TGTGCCAGCAGGCAGGCGGGCCGCTCAGATACGCAGTATTTT

clone_size: .
v_call: TRBV15
d_call: .
j_call: TRBJ1-1
cdr3_aa: CATSRDQGARTEAFF
cdr3_nt: TGTGCCACCAGCAGAGATCAAGGGGCGCGCACTGAAGCTTTCTTT

clone_size: .
v_call: TRBV6-1
d_call: .
j_call: TRBJ1-5
cdr3_aa: CASSEALQYNQPQHF
cdr3_nt: TGTGCCAGCAGTGAAGCTTTACAGTACAATCAGCCCCAGCATTTT

clone_size: .
v_call: TRBV21-1
d_call: .
j_call: TRBJ2-5
cdr3_aa: CASSLDRGEKTQYF
cdr3_nt: TGTGCCAGCAGTTTGGACAGGGGTGAAAAGACCCAGTACTTC

clone_size: .
v_call: TRBV4-1
d_call: TRBD1
j_call: TRBJ1-6
cdr3_aa: CASSPTGTADTPLHF
cdr3_nt: TGCGCCAGCAGCCCGACCGGGACAGCAGACACGCCCCTCCACTTT

clone_size: once
v_call: TRBV5-1
d_call: .
j_call: TRBJ2-5
cdr3_aa: CASSLGSRGLQETQYF
cdr3_nt: TGCGCCAGCAGCTTGGGTAGCAGGGGCTTACAGGAGACCCAGTACTTC

clone_size: once
v_call: TRBV4-2
d_call: TRBD2
j_call: TRBJ2-4
cdr3_aa: CASSQSGGGTKNIQYF
cdr3_nt: TGTGCCAGCAGCCAATCGGGCGGGGGGACCAAAAACATTCAGTACTTC

clone_size: .
v_call: TRBV28
d_call: .
j_call: TRBJ1-1
cdr3_aa: CASSLTSYTEAFF
cdr3_nt: TGTGCCAGCAGTTTGACCTCCTACACTGAAGCTTTCTTT

clone_size: .
v_call: TRBV9
d_call: .
j_call: TRBJ1-1
cdr3_aa: CASSGNRMNTEAFF
cdr3_nt: TGTGCCAGCAGCGGCAACAGGATGAACACTGAAGCTTTCTTT

clone_size: .
v_call: TRBV6-5
d_call: .
j_call: TRBJ2-7
cdr3_aa: CASSHPVATYEQYF
cdr3_nt: TGTGCCAGCAGTCACCCTGTGGCCACCTACGAGCAGTACTTC

clone_size: .
v_call: TRBV7-2
d_call: TRBD1
j_call: TRBJ2-3
cdr3_aa: CASSLDDRGSQYF
cdr3_nt: TGTGCCAGCAGCTTAGATGACAGGGGGTCCCAGTATTTT

clone_size: .
v_call: TRBV11-3
d_call: .
j_call: TRBJ1-1
cdr3_aa: CASSLDGNTEAFF
cdr3_nt: TGTGCCAGCAGCTTGGACGGGAACACTGAAGCTTTCTTT

clone_size: .
v_call: TRBV4-2
d_call: .
j_call: TRBJ2-5
cdr3_aa: CASSITGTPQETQYF
cdr3_nt: TGTGCCAGCAGCATTACCGGGACTCCCCAAGAGACCCAGTACTTC

clone_size: .
v_call: TRBV7-2
d_call: TRBD1
j_call: TRBJ1-4
cdr3_aa: CASSPGGDRGGKLFF
cdr3_nt: TGTGCCAGCAGTCCCGGTGGGGACAGGGGGGGAAAACTGTTTTTT

clone_size: .
v_call: TRBV4-1
d_call: .
j_call: TRBJ1-5
cdr3_aa: CASSQEGRGGNQPQHF
cdr3_nt: TGCGCCAGCAGCCAAGAGGGAAGGGGCGGCAATCAGCCCCAGCATTTT

clone_size: .
v_call: TRBV10-3
d_call: .
j_call: TRBJ2-6
cdr3_aa: CAISAPLAGAPGGANVLTF
cdr3_nt: TGTGCCATCAGTGCCCCCCTCGCGGGGGCCCCCGGGGGGGCCAACGTCCTGACTTTC

clone_size: once
v_call: TRBV11-1
d_call: TRBD2
j_call: TRBJ2-7
cdr3_aa: CASSTRTSADEQYF
cdr3_nt: TGTGCCAGCAGCACCCGGACTAGCGCTGACGAGCAGTACTTC

clone_size: .
v_call: TRBV18
d_call: TRBD2
j_call: TRBJ2-1
cdr3_aa: CASSPGLAGEQFF
cdr3_nt: TGTGCCAGCTCACCAGGACTAGCGGGTGAGCAGTTCTTC

clone_size: .
v_call: TRBV18
d_call: TRBD1
j_call: TRBJ2-7
cdr3_aa: CASSYGTDYEQYF
cdr3_nt: TGTGCCAGCTCATACGGGACAGACTACGAGCAGTACTTC

clone_size: .
v_call: TRBV4-1
d_call: TRBD2
j_call: TRBJ2-3
cdr3_aa: CASSQEGTSGGANTQYF
cdr3_nt: TGCGCCAGCAGCCAAGAAGGGACTAGCGGGGGGGCGAATACGCAGTATTTT

clone_size: .
v_call: TRBV27
d_call: .
j_call: TRBJ1-1
cdr3_aa: CASSPWGQGGDEAFF
cdr3_nt: TGTGCCAGCAGTCCCTGGGGGCAGGGCGGCGATGAAGCTTTCTTT

clone_size: .
v_call: TRBV27
d_call: .
j_call: TRBJ2-7
cdr3_aa: CASSPNSGTKYF
cdr3_nt: TGTGCCAGCAGTCCAAACTCCGGGACCAAGTACTTC

clone_size: .
v_call: TRBV5-4
d_call: .
j_call: TRBJ1-5
cdr3_aa: CASSLWEVGSLHF
cdr3_nt: TGTGCCAGCAGCTTGTGGGAGGTTGGTAGCCTGCATTTT

clone_size: .
v_call: TRBV5-1
d_call: .
j_call: TRBJ2-2
cdr3_aa: CASSRLVLAGELFF
cdr3_nt: TGCGCCAGCAGCAGACTAGTGTTGGCCGGGGAGCTGTTTTTT

clone_size: .
v_call: TRBV4-1
d_call: .
j_call: TRBJ2-7
cdr3_aa: CASSQAPRQSGLYEQYF
cdr3_nt: TGCGCCAGCAGCCAAGCCCCCCGACAGTCGGGTCTCTACGAGCAGTACTTC

clone_size: .
v_call: TRBV5-5
d_call: .
j_call: TRBJ1-1
cdr3_aa: CASHGGDLNTEAFF
cdr3_nt: TGTGCCAGCCATGGGGGGGACCTGAACACTGAAGCTTTCTTT

clone_size: once
v_call: TRBV5-1
d_call: .
j_call: TRBJ2-3
cdr3_aa: CASSLDSRVGTDTQYF
cdr3_nt: TGCGCCAGCAGCTTGGACTCGCGGGTCGGCACAGATACGCAGTATTTT

clone_size: .
v_call: TRBV19
d_call: .
j_call: TRBJ2-1
cdr3_aa: CASSIGGSSRYNEQFF
cdr3_nt: TGTGCCAGTAGTATAGGGGGTAGCAGTAGATACAATGAGCAGTTCTTC

clone_size: .
v_call: TRBV28
d_call: TRBD2
j_call: TRBJ2-7
cdr3_aa: CASSPGLAGTYEQYF
cdr3_nt: TGTGCCAGCAGTCCTGGACTAGCGGGGACCTACGAGCAGTACTTC

clone_size: few
v_call: TRBV5-6
d_call: TRBD1
j_call: TRBJ1-5
cdr3_aa: CASTRTGPPPNQPQHF
cdr3_nt: TGTGCCAGCACCCGGACAGGGCCTCCTCCAAATCAGCCCCAGCATTTT

clone_size: .
v_call: TRBV25-1
d_call: .
j_call: TRBJ1-1
cdr3_aa: CASSPRQANTEAFF
cdr3_nt: TGTGCCAGCAGTCCCCGACAAGCTAACACTGAAGCTTTCTTT

clone_size: .
v_call: TRBV18
d_call: .
j_call: TRBJ1-2
cdr3_aa: CASSPDGSVGGYTF
cdr3_nt: TGTGCCAGCTCACCAGATGGGTCAGTGGGTGGCTACACCTTC

clone_size: .
v_call: TRBV14
d_call: .
j_call: TRBJ1-1
cdr3_aa: CASSLQGNTEAFF
cdr3_nt: TGTGCCAGCAGCCTTCAGGGGAACACTGAAGCTTTCTTT

clone_size: few
v_call: TRBV6-1
d_call: .
j_call: TRBJ2-7
cdr3_aa: CASVQGRVHEQYF
cdr3_nt: TGTGCCAGTGTCCAGGGGCGGGTCCACGAGCAGTACTTC

clone_size: .
v_call: TRBV2
d_call: TRBD1
j_call: TRBJ1-5
cdr3_aa: CASQGANQPQHF
cdr3_nt: TGTGCCAGCCAGGGGGCAAATCAGCCCCAGCATTTT

clone_size: .
v_call: TRBV10-2
d_call: TRBD2
j_call: TRBJ2-2
cdr3_aa: CASSRTSGVGELFF
cdr3_nt: TGCGCCAGCAGTAGAACTAGCGGTGTCGGGGAGCTGTTTTTT

clone_size: .
v_call: TRBV5-1
d_call: .
j_call: TRBJ1-1
cdr3_aa: CASSTEQGGRTEAFF
cdr3_nt: TGCGCCAGCAGCACCGAACAGGGCGGAAGGACTGAAGCTTTCTTT

clone_size: .
v_call: TRBV5-6
d_call: .
j_call: TRBJ1-3
cdr3_aa: CASSLADTIYF
cdr3_nt: TGTGCCAGCAGCCTGGCAGACACCATATATTTT

clone_size: .
v_call: TRBV19
d_call: .
j_call: TRBJ1-5
cdr3_aa: CASSPRTYNQPQHF
cdr3_nt: TGTGCCAGTAGTCCCCGCACTTACAATCAGCCCCAGCATTTT

clone_size: .
v_call: TRBV19
d_call: .
j_call: TRBJ1-2
cdr3_aa: CASSIDLGAYGYTF
cdr3_nt: TGTGCCAGTAGTATAGATCTTGGCGCCTATGGCTACACCTTC

clone_size: .
v_call: TRBV10-1
d_call: .
j_call: TRBJ2-7
cdr3_aa: CASSEDSFSYEQYF
cdr3_nt: TGCGCCAGCAGTGAGGACAGTTTTTCCTACGAGCAGTACTTC

clone_size: .
v_call: TRBV6-5
d_call: .
j_call: TRBJ2-3
cdr3_aa: CASRTSYQSTDTQYF
cdr3_nt: TGTGCCAGCAGAACCTCGTACCAGAGCACAGATACGCAGTATTTT

clone_size: few
v_call: TRBV29-1
d_call: TRBD1
j_call: TRBJ2-3
cdr3_aa: CSGIGTGRADTQYF
cdr3_nt: TGCAGCGGAATAGGGACAGGGCGGGCAGATACGCAGTATTTT

clone_size: .
v_call: TRBV6-5
d_call: .
j_call: TRBJ2-5
cdr3_aa: CASSFLGGAQETQYF
cdr3_nt: TGTGCCAGCAGTTTCCTCGGGGGCGCGCAAGAGACCCAGTACTTC

clone_size: .
v_call: TRBV2
d_call: TRBD1
j_call: TRBJ2-5
cdr3_aa: CASSVLGQGLETQYF
cdr3_nt: TGTGCCAGCAGTGTTTTGGGACAGGGATTGGAGACCCAGTACTTC

clone_size: .
v_call: TRBV2
d_call: .
j_call: TRBJ2-5
cdr3_aa: CASSPGGPGAQYF
cdr3_nt: TGTGCCAGCAGTCCCGGGGGGCCCGGGGCCCAGTACTTC

clone_size: .
v_call: TRBV10-3
d_call: TRBD1
j_call: TRBJ2-7
cdr3_aa: CAISDLGTGMYEQYF
cdr3_nt: TGTGCCATCAGTGACCTCGGGACAGGAATGTACGAGCAGTACTTC